This T cell receptor beta chain was identified in a study of cytomegalovirus exposure and HLA in healthy donors. Study-wide results and caveats: An analysis was carried out at a later point. It showed that HLA-associated TCR beta chains were more clonally expanded than equally common non-associated chains. Most CMV-associated TCR beta chains appeared HLA-restricted in a later analysis.

The V and J ends lost 1 base and 7 bases, in that order; junction bases with no gene match: 5. CDR3 length: 15 residues. Germline CDR1 and CDR2: ENHRY and SYGVKD. In regard to this clone: The antigen is not known.

This cohort consisted of healthy bone marrow donors. The study ran its PCR with 60 Vbeta and 13 Jbeta primers. TCRdb's copy holds only in-frame clones and misses some; the assay was immunoSEQ multiplex PCR. Here the sample table reports fewer than 110,000 clones. The specimen was PBMCs. The chain uses TRBV10-3 and TRBJ2-7, with 12 bases identical to TRBD2. The receptor comes from a man aged 35-49 years in good health and CMV-seronegative. The CDR3: CAISEWPSGREEQYF. CDR3 bases: TGTGCCATCAGTGAGTGGCCTAGCGGGAGGGAGGAGCAGTACTTC.